This TCR beta chain emerged from a study of shared clonotypes between healthy human individuals. In the study overall: Per donor, three plates held CD4 naive cells, three held CD4 memory, two held CD8 naive and one held CD8 memory. Broader study findings: The study found lower generation probabilities in non-shared clonotypes than in those shared by all four donors. Generally, naive subsets (rather than memory subsets) showed larger estimated richness.

TCRdb keeps only in-frame clones here, not all; method: immunoSEQ multiplex PCR. Of more than 850,000 clones listed, 75% to 80% are singletons. CDR1 MNHNS and CDR2 SASEGT come from the germline V gene. The CDR3 has 16 residues. V was cut by 1 base and J by 5 bases, with 14 bases left in between. In this sample, this clone turned up once. Antigen specificity is unknown. Within Nashville, Tennessee resided all donors, each a Caucasian adult. J is TRBJ2-2 and V is TRBV6-1; D assignment may be TRBD1 or TRBD2 (5 bases each). This TCR was recovered from a man younger than 30 in good health. Some clones in this sample may be carry-over from other donors' samples. The specimen was memory CD4+ T cells from PBMCs. Noted subset: CD45RA-negative fraction. The CDR3 loop is CASSEVRGGRTGELFF. The CDR3 DNA reads as TGTGCCAGCAGTGAAGTTAGGGGCGGGCGGACCGGGGAGCTGTTTTTT.